Listed below are T cell receptor beta chains from one sample, sequenced in a study of post-analysis software for immune sequencing data. TCRdb independently ran MiXCR on the PCR reads; one entry per CDR3 protein. The sample has about half a million distinct CDR3 sequences, around a third seen once. Sequencing used blood. The receptors were gathered from a girl aged 2-17 years with multiple sclerosis. The CDR3 runs from the conserved cysteine through the conserved F or W. Fields, in order: J gene, V gene, clone size, D gene, CDR3 DNA, CDR3 protein. A D gene is named only where the DNA matches it firmly. Clone size, where shown, is once, few, many, or a class for clones that have expanded.

TRBJ2-1 | TRBV29-1 | NA | NA | TGCAGCGTTGAGGCTTCTGGGGCCTACAATGAGCAGTTCTTC | CSVEASGAYNEQFF
TRBJ2-7 | TRBV29-1 | few | TRBD1 | TGCAGCGTAAAGACAGGGATGACCTACGAGCAGTACTTC | CSVKTGMTYEQYF
TRBJ2-1 | TRBV29-1 | few | NA | TGCAGCGTTGAGAATGAGTACTCCTACAATGAGCAGTTCTTC | CSVENEYSYNEQFF
TRBJ1-1 | TRBV24-1 | NA | NA | TGTGCCACCAGTGGTTCAAGTATCCCCACTGAAGCTTTCTTT | CATSGSSIPTEAFF
TRBJ2-3 | TRBV6-2/TRBV6-3 | few | NA | TGTGCCAGCGCAAAGGCGGGGGCCCGCACAGATACGCAGTATTTT | CASAKAGARTDTQYF
TRBJ2-5 | TRBV27 | many | NA | TGTGCCAGCAGTCCGACTACCCGGGGAGAGACCCAGTACTTC | CASSPTTRGETQYF
TRBJ2-3 | TRBV5-1 | few | NA | TGCGCCAGCAGCTTGGTGGAGGAGTACCACGGGACGCAGTATTTT | CASSLVEEYHGTQYF
TRBJ2-7 | TRBV9 | few | NA | TGTGCCAGCAGCTTTGGGGTCGTACCCTACGAGCAGTACTTC | CASSFGVVPYEQYF
TRBJ2-1 | TRBV10-2 | NA | TRBD2 | TGCGCCAGCACCGGGGTAGCGGGGACGTTCAATGAGCAGTTCTTC | CASTGVAGTFNEQFF
TRBJ2-7 | TRBV6-2/TRBV6-3 | few | NA | TGTGCCAGCAGGAGACACAGGGATTCGGGCGAGCAGTACTTC | CASRRHRDSGEQYF
TRBJ2-5 | TRBV19 | NA | NA | TGTGCCACCAGTGCGGGAGAGACCCAGTACTTC | CATSAGETQYF
TRBJ2-1 | TRBV7-2 | NA | TRBD2 | TGTGCCAGCAGCCGCTGGACTAGAAACTACAATGAGCAGTTCTTC | CASSRWTRNYNEQFF
TRBJ2-3 | TRBV20-1 | NA | NA | TGCAGTGCCGATAACATCCTAGATATTACAACTAGCACAGATACGCAGTATTTT | CSADNILDITTSTDTQYF
TRBJ2-5 | TRBV7-9 | few | TRBD2 | TGTGCCAGCAGCTTGTTGAGTCTAGCGGGGGTCCAAGAGACCCAGTACTTC | CASSLLSLAGVQETQYF
TRBJ1-2 | TRBV5-1 | few | NA | TGCGCCAGCAGCCAAACGACAGACTCCTATGGCTACACCTTC | CASSQTTDSYGYTF
TRBJ2-6 | TRBV4-1 | NA | NA | TGCGCCAGCAGCCACCCAAGGAGGACACTCGGGGCTGGGGCCAACGTCCTGACTTTC | CASSHPRRTLGAGANVLTF
TRBJ2-1 | TRBV7-3 | NA | TRBD2 | TGTGCCAGCAGCTTAAGCAGCGGGGGGGCAAATGAGCAGTTCTTC | CASSLSSGGANEQFF
TRBJ2-1 | TRBV20-1 | few | TRBD1 | TGCAGTGCTCGGGCAGGGGACAGGGGTGACAATGAGCAGTTCTTC | CSARAGDRGDNEQFF